What follows are 14 T cell receptor beta chains derived from one specimen sequenced in a study of cytomegalovirus exposure and HLA in healthy donors. Both 60 Vbeta primers and 13 Jbeta primers went into the PCR. Method: immunoSEQ multiplex PCR; TCRdb's copy keeps in-frame clones and lacks some. Among over 150,000 clones listed, approximately 74% were seen once. Source material: PBMCs. All receptors derive from a woman in her twenties or thirties in good health and CMV-seronegative.

J is TRBJ1-2 and V is TRBV6-5, with D tentatively TRBD1 (5 bases). CDR1 and CDR2 from the germline V gene are MNHEY and SVGAGI. There are 14 residues in the CDR3. V was clipped by 2 bases and J by 5 bases, with 12 bases between them. The CDR3 sequence is CASSYMGQLYGYTF. Written as DNA, the CDR3 is TGTGCCAGCAGTTACATGGGGCAGCTATATGGCTACACCTTC.

This clone showed up just a few times. The chain carries TRBV5-6 and TRBJ2-3; D perhaps matches TRBD2 (6 bases). Between the trimmed V and J ends, which lost 4 bases and 11 bases, there was a span of 14 bases. CDR3 length: 12 residues. Germline CDR1 SGHDT, CDR2 YYEEEE. This CDR3 is CASSKPREVQYF. The DNA for the CDR3 is TGTGCCAGCAGCAAGCCCAGGGAGGTGCAGTATTTT.

V and J are TRBV4-2 and TRBJ1-1, with D possibly TRBD1 on 6 matching bases. Germline V lookup: CDR1 LGHNA, CDR2 YNFKEQ. V shed 1 base and J shed 4 bases, with 10 bases lying between them. This CDR3 is built from 14 residues. CDR3 nucleotides: TGTGCCAGCAGCCAAGGAACCAGGGGCACTGAAGCTTTCTTT. It yields the protein CASSQGTRGTEAFF.

J is TRBJ2-5 and V is TRBV12-5; D perhaps matches TRBD1 (5 bases). CDR3 length: 12 amino acids. Per germline, CDR1 LGHNT and CDR2 FRNRAP. The ends were cut back, 7 bases at V and 3 bases at J, with 9 bases in the middle. This CDR3 reads CASARQKETQYF. CDR3 DNA: TGTGCTAGTGCCAGACAGAAAGAGACCCAGTACTTC.

V and J are TRBV4-2 and TRBJ2-7; D perhaps matches TRBD2 (6 bases). V was trimmed by 0 bases and J by 1 base, leaving 13 bases between them. Germline V gene lookup returns CDR1 LGHNA and CDR2 YNFKEQ. The CDR3 contains 16 residues. CDR3 coding DNA: TGTGCCAGCAGCCAAGATGGCGGGATTCCTTCCTACGAGCAGTACTTC. It encodes CASSQDGGIPSYEQYF.

The chain combines TRBV19 with TRBJ2-4, with a weak D call TRBD1 (6 bases). Trimming cost V 6 bases and J 0 bases, with 27 bases left between them. Germline V gene sequence: CDR1 LNHDA, CDR2 SQIVND (reference sequence). This CDR3 spans 20 amino acids. The chain's CDR3 is CASRWGYARDNSLAKNIQYF. In nucleotides, the CDR3 is TGTGCCAGTAGGTGGGGTTACGCGAGGGACAACTCTCTAGCCAAAAACATTCAGTACTTC. Complete variable domain (other parts from reference TRBV19 and TRBJ2-4): DGGITQSPKYLFRKEGQNVTLSCEQNLNHDAMYWYRQDPGQGLRLIYYSQIVNDFQKGDIAEGYSVSREKKESFPLTVTSAQKNPTAFYLCASRWGYARDNSLAKNIQYFGAGTRLSVL.

V is TRBV6-6 and J is TRBJ1-1; 11 positions agree with TRBD1. The CDR3 spans 14 residues. Germline CDR1 reads MNHNY; CDR2 reads SVGAGI (reference sequence). V trimming: 8 bases; J trimming: 3 bases; junction bases outside the gene matches: 5. The CDR3, as DNA: TGTGCCAGCGGACAGGGGGCAGGAGACACTGAAGCTTTCTTT. As protein: CASGQGAGDTEAFF.

This chain's CDR3 is CASSLGVVHTDTQYF. The CDR3 nucleotides read TGTGCCAGCAGCTTAGGTGTGGTACACACAGATACGCAGTATTTT. The chain employs TRBV7-2 and TRBJ2-3; D call uncertain. The CDR3 totals 15 residues. Germline-derived CDR1 and CDR2 are SGHTA and FQGNSA. Deletions cut 1 base from V and 2 bases from J, with 10 bases between.

The chain recombines TRBV7-9 with TRBJ2-7; D is ambiguous. CDR3 length: 13 residues. CDR1 is SEHNR and CDR2 is FQNEAQ in the germline V gene (reference sequence). V was shortened by 1 base and J by 0 bases, with 4 bases between the two germline ends. CDR3 nucleotide sequence: TGTGCCAGCAGCTTAGAGAGCTCCTACGAGCAGTACTTC. Its protein product is CASSLESSYEQYF. The variable domain in full, with the rest retrieved from reference TRBV7-9 and TRBJ2-7, is DTGVSQNPRHKITKRGQNVTFRCDPISEHNRLYWYRQTLGQGPEFLTYFQNEAQLEKSRLLSDRFSAERPKGSFSTLEIQRTEQGDSAMYLCASSLESSYEQYFGPGTRLTVT.

This chain connects TRBV7-2 to TRBJ1-1; D is undetermined. CDR3 length: 15 amino acids. The germline V gene encodes CDR1 SGHTA and CDR2 FQGNSA. V was trimmed by 1 base and J by 7 bases, leaving 16 bases between them. The CDR3 DNA is TGTGCCAGCAGCTTAGGAGGCCTTCGAGGCGGTGAAGCTTTCTTT. Translating gives CASSLGGLRGGEAFF.

This clone appeared a single time. V and J are TRBV7-2 and TRBJ2-7; 12 nucleotides match TRBD2. Germline values: CDR1 SGHTA, CDR2 FQGNSA. This CDR3 spans 18 amino acids. V shed 5 bases and J 5 bases; nucleotides not matched to a gene: 16. The CDR3 is CASSPYPGRLAGAHEQYF. The DNA of the CDR3 is TGTGCCAGCAGCCCCTACCCTGGGCGACTAGCGGGAGCCCACGAGCAGTACTTC. The full variable domain, its missing parts supplied by reference TRBV7-2 and TRBJ2-7, is GAGVSQSPSNKVTEKGKDVELRCDPISGHTALYWYRQSLGQGLEFLIYFQGNSAPDKSGLPSDRFSAERTGGSVSTLTIQRTQQEDSAVYLCASSPYPGRLAGAHEQYFGPGTRLTVT.

The chain couples TRBV2 to TRBJ2-3, with 10 bases fitting TRBD2. CDR1 and CDR2 (germline): SNHLY, FYNNEI. The CDR3 is 18 residues long. The V and J ends lost 11 bases and 0 bases, in that order; junction bases with no gene match: 17. CDR3 protein: CAPSGPSGGAVSTDTQYF. For the CDR3, the DNA is TGTGCCCCGAGTGGGCCCAGCGGGGGGGCCGTTAGCACAGATACGCAGTATTTT.

The chain combines TRBV28 with TRBJ1-2; TRBD1 matches 7 bases. Germline loops: CDR1 MDHEN, CDR2 SYDVKM. Unmatched junction bases numbered 7, after V lost 2 bases and J lost 7 bases. The CDR3 spans 14 residues. CDR3 in DNA: TGTGCCAGCAGTTTAGGAGGGGGCTGGGGTGGCTACACCTTC. Translation: CASSLGGGWGGYTF.

The chain combines TRBV6-5 with TRBJ2-2; D is possibly TRBD1 (6 bases). Trimming shortened V by 2 bases and J by 7 bases, and 14 bases separated the two germline ends. CDR1 is MNHEY and CDR2 is SVGAGI in the germline V gene. This CDR3 is 15 amino acids long. The CDR3 sequence is CASSYETGSGGELFF. CDR3 sequence (DNA): TGTGCCAGCAGTTACGAAACAGGGTCAGGCGGGGAGCTGTTTTTT.